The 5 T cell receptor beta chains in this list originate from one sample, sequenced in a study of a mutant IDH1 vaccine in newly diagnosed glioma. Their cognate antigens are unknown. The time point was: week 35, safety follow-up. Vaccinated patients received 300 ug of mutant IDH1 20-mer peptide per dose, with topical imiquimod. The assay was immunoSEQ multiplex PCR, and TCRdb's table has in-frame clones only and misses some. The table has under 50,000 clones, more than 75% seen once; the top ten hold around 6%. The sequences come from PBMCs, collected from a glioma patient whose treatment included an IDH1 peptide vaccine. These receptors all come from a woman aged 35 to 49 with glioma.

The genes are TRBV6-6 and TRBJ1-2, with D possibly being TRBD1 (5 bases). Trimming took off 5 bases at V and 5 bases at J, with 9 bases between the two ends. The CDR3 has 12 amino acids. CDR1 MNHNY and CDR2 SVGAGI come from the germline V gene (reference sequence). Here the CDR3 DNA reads TGTGCCAGCAGTGCCGGGGCGTATGGCTACACCTTC. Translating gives CASSAGAYGYTF.

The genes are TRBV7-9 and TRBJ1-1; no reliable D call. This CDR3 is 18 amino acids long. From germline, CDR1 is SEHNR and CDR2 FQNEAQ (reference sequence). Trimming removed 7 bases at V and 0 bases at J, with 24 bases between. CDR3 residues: CASIRGFGIGPMNTEAFF. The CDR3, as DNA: TGTGCCAGCATCCGAGGGTTCGGGATTGGCCCCATGAACACTGAAGCTTTCTTT.

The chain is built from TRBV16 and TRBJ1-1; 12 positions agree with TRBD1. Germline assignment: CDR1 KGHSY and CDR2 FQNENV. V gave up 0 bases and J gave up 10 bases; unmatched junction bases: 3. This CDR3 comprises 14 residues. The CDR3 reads CASSQSGTGGIAFF. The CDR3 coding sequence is TGTGCCAGCAGCCAATCCGGGACAGGGGGCATAGCTTTCTTT. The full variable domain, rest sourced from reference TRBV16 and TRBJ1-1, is GEEVAQTPKHLVRGEGQKAKLYCAPIKGHSYVFWYQQVLKNEFKFLISFQNENVFDETGMPKERFSAKCLPNSPCSLEIQATKLEDSAVYFCASSQSGTGGIAFFGQGTRLTVV.

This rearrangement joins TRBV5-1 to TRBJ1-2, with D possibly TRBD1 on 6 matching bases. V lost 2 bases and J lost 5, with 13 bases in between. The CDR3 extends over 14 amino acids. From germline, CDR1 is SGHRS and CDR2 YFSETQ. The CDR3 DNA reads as TGCGCCAGCAGCTTCGGACAGAACCGATATGGCTACACCTTC. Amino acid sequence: CASSFGQNRYGYTF.

This chain's CDR3 is CASSQDLRSSGNTIYF. The CDR3 DNA sequence: TGCGCCAGCAGCCAAGACCTCAGGAGCTCTGGAAACACCATATATTTT. The chain joins TRBV4-1 to TRBJ1-3; D not resolved. Germline V CDR1 and CDR2: MGHRA, YSYEKL. The CDR3 contains 16 residues. Trimming cost V 0 bases and J 0 bases, with 9 bases left between them.